This T cell receptor beta chain was captured in a study of T cells after yellow fever vaccination. Study details: It was SMART-Seq v4 Ultra Low Input that prepared the fractions with low cell numbers.

The CDR3 runs 14 residues. Germline-derived CDR1 and CDR2 are SGHRS and YFSETQ. Trimming at V came to 7 bases and at J to 6 bases, leaving 6 bases not matched to a gene. Broader study findings: Post-booster samples contained most primary-vaccination clones (around 95% CD4, approximately 88% CD8).

TCRdb analysed the 5' RACE reads with MiXCR anew, one entry per CDR3 protein. In the table there are about 580,000 distinct CDR3 sequences, roughly a sixth of which are singletons. Concerning this clonotype itself: Its target is not known.

The V and J genes are TRBV5-1 and TRBJ2-1, with TRBD1 identical over 11 bases. The sequence derives from a man aged 18-30 years who received the YFV17D yellow fever vaccine. This sample comprised PBMCs, obtained 4 to 5 days after the first yellow fever vaccination. CDR3: CASGTGTGGNEQFF. The CDR3 bases are TGCGCCAGCGGAACCGGGACAGGGGGCAATGAGCAGTTCTTC. The full variable domain, rest sourced from reference TRBV5-1 and TRBJ2-1, is KAGVTQTPRYLIKTRGQQVTLSCSPISGHRSVSWYQQTPGQGLQFLFEYFSETQRNKGNFPGRFSGRQFSNSRSEMNVSTLELGDSALYLCASGTGTGGNEQFFGPGTRLTVL.